This T cell receptor (beta chain) was sequenced for a study of beta chain features in type 1 diabetes. General study points: A closer apparent resemblance between naive, central memory and Treg TCRB repertoires was seen in patients than in healthy donors. The study found moderately but significantly shorter TCRB CDR3s in all four CD4+ subsets of Type 1 diabetes patients.

Populations isolated by sorting all had purity greater than 95%. This CDR3 is built from 14 residues. Germline trimming cut 2 bases from V and 2 bases from J; bases unmatched to any gene: 2. The V gene's germline CDR1 is SGHTA and CDR2 FQGNSA. The table lists this clone with a few counts. Its antigen is unidentified. Sequencing targeted expressed TCRB transcripts, as all isolated RNA had been reverse transcribed. Naive, central memory and regulatory T cell samples yielded about 3.57 million reads on average. Profiled with immunoSEQ multiplex PCR; TCRdb holds only in-frame clones, not every one. Altogether about 160,000 clones are present, approximately 9% being singletons, with the ten largest covering about 0.5%.

The sequence was obtained from a woman between 18 and 30 years old with type 1 diabetes. The specimen sequenced was central memory CD4+ T cells from blood. V gene TRBV7-2 combines with J gene TRBJ2-7, with TRBD2 matching 8 bases. The CDR3 DNA reads TGTGCCAGCAGCTTAACTAGCGGCCCCTACGAGCAGTACTTC. Translation: CASSLTSGPYEQYF. Full variable domain (remainder filled in from reference TRBV7-2 and TRBJ2-7): GAGVSQSPSNKVTEKGKDVELRCDPISGHTALYWYRQSLGQGLEFLIYFQGNSAPDKSGLPSDRFSAERTGGSVSTLTIQRTQQEDSAVYLCASSLTSGPYEQYFGPGTRLTVT.